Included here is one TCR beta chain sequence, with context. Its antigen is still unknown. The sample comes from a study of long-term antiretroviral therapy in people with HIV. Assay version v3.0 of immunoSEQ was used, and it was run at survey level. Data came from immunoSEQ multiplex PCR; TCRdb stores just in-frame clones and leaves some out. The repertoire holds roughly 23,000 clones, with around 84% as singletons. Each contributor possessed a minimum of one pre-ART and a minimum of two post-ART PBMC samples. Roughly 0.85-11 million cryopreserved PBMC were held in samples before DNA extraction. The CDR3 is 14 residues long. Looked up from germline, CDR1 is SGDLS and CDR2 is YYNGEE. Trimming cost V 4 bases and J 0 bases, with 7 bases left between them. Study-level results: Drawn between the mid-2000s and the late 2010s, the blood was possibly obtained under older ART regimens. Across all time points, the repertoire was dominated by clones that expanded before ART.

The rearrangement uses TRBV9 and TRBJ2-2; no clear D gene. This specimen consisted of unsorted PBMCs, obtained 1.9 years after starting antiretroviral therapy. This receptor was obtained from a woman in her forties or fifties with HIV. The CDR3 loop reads CASSPGSNTGELFF. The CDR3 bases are TGTGCCAGCAGCCCGGGCTCGAACACCGGGGAGCTGTTTTTT. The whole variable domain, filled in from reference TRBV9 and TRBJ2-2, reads DSGVTQTPKHLITATGQRVTLRCSPRSGDLSVYWYQQSLDQGLQFLIQYYNGEERAKGNILERFSAQQFPDLHSELNLSSLELGDSALYFCASSPGSNTGELFFGEGSRLTVL.